The clone carrying this T cell receptor beta chain was counted at least ten times. RNA transcripts were the template, and TCR beta CDR3 regions were amplified from them. First-round RT-PCR employed HTBI primers, with a second-round multiplex PCR after it. TCRdb re-analysed the multiplex PCR reads in MiXCR, keeping a single row per CDR3 protein. The sample contains under 250,000 distinct CDR3 sequences, 20% to 25% of which appear only once. It was on clinical symptoms, serum thyroxine, TRAb, thyroid ultrasound and orbital computed tomography that diagnosis relied. The data originate from a study of Graves' ophthalmopathy and Graves' hyperthyroidism. Across the whole study: Sampling took place at initial diagnosis, with peripheral blood obtained before any treatment.

This CDR3 has 13 amino acids. Germline V lookup: CDR1 ENHRY, CDR2 SYGVKD. The ends were cut back, 4 bases at V and 4 bases at J, with 10 bases in the middle. Input material: peripheral blood. This sequence originates from a woman in her fifties or sixties with Graves' ophthalmopathy. The V and J genes are TRBV10-3 and TRBJ1-1, with D perhaps matching TRBD1 (6 bases). The DNA of the CDR3 is TGTGCCATCAGTGCGGGGGCCGGCACTGAAGCTTTCTTT. This gives the protein CAISAGAGTEAFF.